One and the same sample provided the 29 T cell receptor beta chains below, sequenced in a study of cytomegalovirus exposure and HLA in healthy donors. Only in-frame clones appear in the TCRdb table, and some are missing; sequencing was by immunoSEQ multiplex PCR. Of about 360,000 clones listed, more than 80% were seen once; the top ten hold around 0.8%. Sequenced input: PBMCs. All receptors come from a young woman in good health and CMV-seronegative.

The chain joins TRBV30 to TRBJ2-1; 10 nucleotides match TRBD2. Germline trimming cut 1 base from V and 8 bases from J; bases unmatched to any gene: 8. This CDR3 spans 15 amino acids. Germline lookup yields CDR1 GTSNPN and CDR2 SVGIG (reference sequence). The CDR3 nucleotides read TGTGCCTGGAGTGAGGGGAGCGGGGGGGCTGATGAGCAGTTCTTC. Encoded protein: CAWSEGSGGADEQFF.

The rearrangement uses TRBV7-2 and TRBJ2-5; TRBD1 agrees at 8 bases. CDR3 length: 16 amino acids. In germline, CDR1 is SGHTA, CDR2 FQGNSA. Trimming removed 5 bases from V and 5 bases from J; junction bases left unmatched: 13. CDR3: CASSPRQGATAETQYF. CDR3 nucleotide sequence: TGTGCCAGCAGCCCGCGTCAGGGGGCGACGGCGGAGACCCAGTACTTC.

The chain joins TRBV6-6 to TRBJ1-5; the D gene is possibly TRBD1 (6 bases). Germline CDR1 reads MNHNY; CDR2 reads SVGAGI (reference sequence). V lost 5 bases and J lost 7, with 12 bases in between. The CDR3 sequence is 13 residues long. CDR3 nucleotide sequence: TGTGCCAGCAGTCTACAGGGAGGGCAGCCCCAGCATTTT. It codes for CASSLQGGQPQHF.

This sequence joins TRBV6-5 and TRBJ1-2, with 7 bases aligning to TRBD1. Germline V gene data show CDR1 as MNHEY and CDR2 as SVGAGI. The CDR3 spans 12 residues. Losses at the gene ends were 4 bases for V and 12 bases for J; bases not matched to a gene: 8. CDR3 coding DNA: TGTGCCAGCAGTTCGGGGACAGTTGGTCACACCTTC. Its protein is CASSSGTVGHTF.

This chain joins TRBV4-1 and TRBJ2-7; the match to TRBD2 covers 10 bases. The CDR3 runs 15 residues. J gave up 0 bases and V 5 bases, and 4 bases lay outside the gene matches. Germline V gene sequence: CDR1 MGHRA, CDR2 YSYEKL. The CDR3 region has the DNA TGCGCCAGCAGCTTAAGCGGGAGGGCCTCCTACGAGCAGTACTTC. Translation: CASSLSGRASYEQYF.

V gene TRBV4-1 combines with J gene TRBJ1-1; TRBD1 matches 12 bases. V dropped 4 bases and J dropped 7; count of bases not matched to a gene: 10. CDR3 length: 16 residues. Germline assignment: CDR1 MGHRA and CDR2 YSYEKL. The CDR3 region has the DNA TGCGCCAGCAGCCCCGGGACAGGGGGCTTCCTACATGAAGCTTTCTTT. Protein product: CASSPGTGGFLHEAFF.

The chain has TRBV2 and TRBJ2-7, with TRBD1 as a possible D gene (5 bases). The germline V gene has CDR1 SNHLY and CDR2 FYNNEI. This CDR3 is built from 13 residues. Trimming took off 3 bases at V and 5 bases at J, with 11 bases between the two ends. CDR3 nucleotide sequence: TGTGCCAGCAGTGAGTCGACAGTTGACGAGCAGTACTTC. Its translation is CASSESTVDEQYF.

The chain is built from TRBV11-2 and TRBJ1-5, with 7 positions matching TRBD1. The junction had 3 bases not matched to a gene; V was cut back by 2 bases and J by 2 bases. CDR3 length: 15 amino acids. Germline CDR1 reads SGHAT; CDR2 reads FQNNGV. CDR3 sequence: CASSLYQGGNQPQHF. For the CDR3, the DNA is TGTGCCAGCAGCTTATACCAGGGGGGCAATCAGCCCCAGCATTTT.

This rearrangement joins TRBV7-9 to TRBJ2-7; TRBD1 is a possible D gene (6 bases). This CDR3 contains 15 residues. Germline V gene sequence: CDR1 SEHNR, CDR2 FQNEAQ (reference sequence). Trimming removed 3 bases at V and 2 bases at J, with 14 bases between. In DNA form, the CDR3 reads TGTGCCAGCAGCTTCCCGAGAGGGGGACCCTACGAGCAGTACTTC. It is translated as CASSFPRGGPYEQYF.

The V and J genes are TRBV4-2 and TRBJ2-5, with TRBD2 as a possible D gene (5 bases). CDR3 length: 16 amino acids. Germline V gene sequence: CDR1 LGHNA, CDR2 YNFKEQ. Trimming left V 0 bases short and J 4 bases short, with 15 bases between. The CDR3 spells CASSQDTGGGAETQYF. In DNA, the CDR3 is TGTGCCAGCAGCCAAGATACTGGAGGAGGAGCAGAGACCCAGTACTTC.

This clone was seen a handful of times. The gene calls are TRBV4-1 and TRBJ2-5; D remains unclear. CDR3 length equals 14 residues. Looked up from germline, CDR1 is MGHRA and CDR2 is YSYEKL. V was trimmed by 1 base and J by 0 bases, leaving 6 bases between them. The CDR3 protein is CASSQGQYQETQYF. The CDR3 nucleotides are TGCGCCAGCAGCCAAGGCCAGTACCAAGAGACCCAGTACTTC.

This CDR3 reads CASRNRGGGTEAFF. CDR3 bases: TGTGCCAGCAGGAACAGGGGAGGCGGCACTGAAGCTTTCTTT. The chain links TRBV6-5 to TRBJ1-1, with 7 bases identical to TRBD1. The CDR3 totals 14 residues. The junction had 8 bases not matched to a gene; V was cut back by 6 bases and J by 4 bases. Germline CDR1 is MNHEY and CDR2 is SVGAGI.

The V gene is TRBV7-8, the J gene TRBJ2-5; no reliable D call. V was trimmed by 5 bases and J by 1 base, leaving 17 bases between them. Per germline, CDR1 SGHVS and CDR2 FQNEAQ. The CDR3 is 16 residues long. This CDR3 is CASSIHLGQTQETQYF. The CDR3 nucleotides are TGTGCCAGCAGCATTCATCTGGGCCAAACCCAAGAGACCCAGTACTTC.

The chain carries TRBV19 and TRBJ1-2; 9 bases agree with TRBD1. This CDR3 has 16 amino acids. V dropped 0 bases and J dropped 6; count of bases not matched to a gene: 8. CDR1 and CDR2 (germline): LNHDA, SQIVND (reference sequence). The CDR3 nucleotides read TGTGCCAGTAGTATAGACCTGGACAGGGGTGTCAATGGCTACACCTTC. Translated, it gives CASSIDLDRGVNGYTF.

This chain joins TRBV27 and TRBJ2-6; possible D gene TRBD1, 5 bases. V was shortened by 2 bases and J by 0 bases, with 8 bases between the two germline ends. The CDR3 extends over 16 amino acids. Germline CDR1 and CDR2: MNHEY and SMNVEV (reference sequence). The CDR3 DNA reads TGTGCCAGCAGTTTACAGGGAAGCTCTGGGGCCAACGTCCTGACTTTC. Its translation is CASSLQGSSGANVLTF.

The rearrangement links TRBV9 to TRBJ1-6; 8 bases fit TRBD1. Unmatched junction bases numbered 9, after V lost 3 bases and J lost 10 bases. The length of the CDR3 is 15 residues. Germline CDR1 reads SGDLS; CDR2 reads YYNGEE. CDR3: CASSAPTGVGSPLHF. CDR3 in DNA: TGTGCCAGCAGCGCACCGACAGGGGTAGGCTCACCCCTCCACTTT.

V and J are TRBV5-4 and TRBJ1-1; no clear D. V shed 0 bases and J shed 4 bases, with 10 bases lying between them. Germline loops: CDR1 SGHNT, CDR2 YYREEE (reference sequence). The CDR3 is 14 amino acids. CDR3: CASSLVVTSTEAFF. The CDR3 nucleotides read TGTGCCAGCAGCTTGGTTGTAACCAGCACTGAAGCTTTCTTT.

The V and J genes are TRBV2 and TRBJ1-5, with 8 bases lining up with TRBD1. The CDR3 is 15 residues long. CDR1 is SNHLY, CDR2 FYNNEI, per germline. J was trimmed by 3 bases and V by 2 bases; bases with no gene match: 3. The CDR3: CASSERTGINQPQHF. CDR3 DNA: TGTGCCAGCAGTGAAAGGACAGGGATCAATCAGCCCCAGCATTTT.

This clone was detected a few times. Different DNA sequences within this sample yield the same CDR3. The chain links TRBV27 to TRBJ1-5; 7 bases fit TRBD1. The germline gives CDR1 MNHEY, CDR2 SMNVEV (reference sequence). The junction had 4 bases not matched to a gene; V was cut back by 5 bases and J by 3 bases. The CDR3 sequence is 14 residues long. CDR3 bases: TGTGCCAGCAGTACGGGACAGTCCAATCAGCCCCAGCATTTT. Protein: CASSTGQSNQPQHF.

The rearrangement links TRBV6-4 to TRBJ2-3; TRBD2 matches at 14 bases. V lost 0 bases to trimming and J lost 6 bases; unmatched junction nucleotides: 8. The CDR3 sequence is 18 residues long. The germline gives CDR1 MRHNA, CDR2 SNTAGT. The CDR3 DNA reads TGTGCCAGCAGTGACTCTGGACTAGCGGGGGGCGGTACTGATACGCAGTATTTT. Its protein is CASSDSGLAGGGTDTQYF.

This rearrangement joins TRBV5-1 to TRBJ2-7, with D possibly being TRBD1 (6 bases). Between the trimmed V and J ends, which lost 0 bases and 4 bases, there was a span of 14 bases. The CDR3 loop spans 15 amino acids. Germline assignment: CDR1 SGHRS and CDR2 YFSETQ. CDR3 protein: CASSLDGGSRYEQYF. The DNA of the CDR3 is TGCGCCAGCAGCTTGGATGGGGGCTCTCGATACGAGCAGTACTTC.

The count of this clone is one. V is TRBV6-6 and J is TRBJ2-7, with 15 positions matching TRBD2. CDR1 and CDR2 (germline): MNHNY, SVGAGI (reference sequence). With 5 bases clipped from V and 3 bases from J, the junction kept 5 bases outside the gene matches. The length of the CDR3 is 16 residues. The CDR3 sequence: CASSVGTSGGYYEQYF. For the CDR3, the DNA is TGTGCCAGCAGTGTGGGGACTAGCGGGGGGTACTACGAGCAGTACTTC.

This chain's CDR3 is CASSLASRDLDEQYF. The CDR3 DNA reads TGTGCCAGCAGCTTGGCAAGCAGGGACTTGGACGAGCAGTACTTC. The V and J genes are TRBV5-4 and TRBJ2-7; possible D gene TRBD2, 6 bases. The V and J ends lost 0 bases and 5 bases respectively, with 15 bases between them. The CDR3 is 15 amino acids. Per the germline V gene, CDR1 is SGHNT and CDR2 is YYREEE (reference sequence).

The chain carries TRBV10-2 and TRBJ2-2; 8 bases line up with TRBD2. Germline loops: CDR1 WSHSY, CDR2 SAAADI. After removal of 10 bases from V and 4 bases from J, the junction contained 5 bases not matched to a gene. The CDR3 length is 13 residues. DNA of the CDR3: TGCGCCACGACTAGCGTCGGCACCGGGGAGCTGTTTTTT. This encodes CATTSVGTGELFF.

The gene calls are TRBV28 and TRBJ2-3, with D perhaps TRBD1 (6 bases). Germline CDR1 and CDR2: MDHEN and SYDVKM. This CDR3 is 17 amino acids long. V lost 4 bases, J lost 0 bases, and 17 bases lay in between. CDR3 residues: CASSYPIGGSSTDTQYF. The CDR3 bases are TGTGCCAGCAGTTACCCAATAGGGGGATCTAGCACAGATACGCAGTATTTT.

The genes are TRBV5-1 and TRBJ1-2; 8 bases line up with TRBD1. This CDR3 has 17 residues. Trimming at V came to 1 base and at J to 9 bases, leaving 17 bases not matched to a gene. Germline V CDR1 and CDR2: SGHRS, YFSETQ. CDR3 in DNA: TGCGCCAGCAGCTTGACCGGGACAGGTTCTTCCTATGTAAGCTACACCTTC. The encoded protein is CASSLTGTGSSYVSYTF.

The rearrangement uses TRBV2 and TRBJ1-2; 9 bases line up with TRBD1. Trimming took 3 bases from V and 8 from J; bases not matched to a gene: 7. Per the germline V gene, CDR1 is SNHLY and CDR2 is FYNNEI. The CDR3 is 14 residues long. For the CDR3, the DNA is TGTGCCAGCAGTGAGAGACAGGGGGGCGGAGGCTACACCTTC. Residues: CASSERQGGGGYTF. Based on the CDR3 plus reference TRBV2 and TRBJ1-2, the full variable domain is EPEVTQTPSHQVTQMGQEVILRCVPISNHLYFYWYRQILGQKVEFLVSFYNNEISEKSEIFDDQFSVERPDGSNFTLKIRSTKLEDSAMYFCASSERQGGGGYTFGSGTRLTVV.

V is TRBV10-2 and J is TRBJ2-1; the match to TRBD2 covers 7 bases. The CDR3 has 14 amino acids. CDR1 and CDR2 from the germline V gene are WSHSY and SAAADI. Trimming at V came to 9 bases and at J to 1 base, leaving 6 bases not matched to a gene. The CDR3 coding sequence is TGCGCCAGTACTAGCGACAATTCCTACAATGAGCAGTTCTTC. Protein product: CASTSDNSYNEQFF.

The genes are TRBV7-8 and TRBJ2-7, with 7 bases lining up with TRBD1. The V segment lost 5 bases and the J segment 1 base; nucleotides outside the gene matches: 8. Germline V gives CDR1 SGHVS, CDR2 FQNEAQ. The CDR3 runs 15 residues. CDR3 in DNA: TGTGCCAGCAGCCGGGTAGGGGGCCGATCCTACGAGCAGTACTTC. Translated: CASSRVGGRSYEQYF.